This T cell receptor (beta chain) was captured in a study of shared clonotypes between healthy human individuals. DNA at 150 to 200 ng, some 31,000 T cell genomes, went into sorted-subset replicate PCRs. Sequencing was performed with immunoSEQ multiplex PCR; in TCRdb, only in-frame clones are kept and a portion is missing. The table includes 2 million to 2.5 million clones, approximately 95% detected once. Study-level results: Donor scarcity curtailed the genetic and exposure-history diversity represented herein.

Turning to this clone: Its antigen is unknown.

Trimming took 0 bases from V and 1 from J, leaving 10 bases between them. Germline CDR1 SGHKS, CDR2 YYEKEE (reference sequence). This CDR3 is built from 15 residues. The J gene is TRBJ1-1, the V gene TRBV5-5; no clear D. Sequenced input: naive CD4+ T cells sorted from blood. Described subset: CD45RA+ positively selected. This sequence originates from a man aged 18 to 30 in good health. The CDR3 reads CASSLEGRKNTEAFF. The DNA for the CDR3 is TGTGCCAGCAGCTTGGAGGGCAGGAAGAACACTGAAGCTTTCTTT.